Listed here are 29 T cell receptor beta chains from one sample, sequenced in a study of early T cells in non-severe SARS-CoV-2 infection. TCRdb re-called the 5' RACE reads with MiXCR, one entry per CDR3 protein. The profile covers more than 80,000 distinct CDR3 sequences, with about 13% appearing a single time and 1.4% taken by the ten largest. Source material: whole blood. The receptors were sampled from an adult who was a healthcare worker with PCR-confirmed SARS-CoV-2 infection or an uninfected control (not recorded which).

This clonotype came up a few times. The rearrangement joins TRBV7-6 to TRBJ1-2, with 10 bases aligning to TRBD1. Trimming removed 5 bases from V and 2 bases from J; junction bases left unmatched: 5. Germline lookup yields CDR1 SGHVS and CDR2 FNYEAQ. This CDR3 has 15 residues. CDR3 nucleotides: TGTGCCAGCAGCCCTAGACAGGGGGCGAACTATGGCTACACCTTC. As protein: CASSPRQGANYGYTF.

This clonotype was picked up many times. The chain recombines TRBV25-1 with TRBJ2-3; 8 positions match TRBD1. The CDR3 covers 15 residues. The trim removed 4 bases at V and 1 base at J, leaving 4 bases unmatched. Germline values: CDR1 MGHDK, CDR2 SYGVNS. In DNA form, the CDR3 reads TGTGCCAGCAGTGGCAGGGGGCTCGGCACAGATACGCAGTATTTT. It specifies CASSGRGLGTDTQYF.

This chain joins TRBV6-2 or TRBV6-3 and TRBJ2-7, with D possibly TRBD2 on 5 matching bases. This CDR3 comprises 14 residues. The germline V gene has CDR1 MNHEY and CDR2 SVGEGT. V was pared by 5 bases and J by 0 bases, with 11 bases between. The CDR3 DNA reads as TGTGCCAGCAGTCGCGATGGGAGCTCCTACGAGCAGTACTTC. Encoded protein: CASSRDGSSYEQYF.

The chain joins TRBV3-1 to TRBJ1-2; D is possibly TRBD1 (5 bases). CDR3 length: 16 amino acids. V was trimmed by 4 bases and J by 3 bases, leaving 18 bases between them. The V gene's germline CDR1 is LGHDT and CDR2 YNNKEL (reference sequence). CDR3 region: CASSPKGQGGYYGYTF. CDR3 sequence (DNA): TGTGCCAGCAGCCCCAAGGGTCAGGGAGGGTACTATGGCTACACCTTC.

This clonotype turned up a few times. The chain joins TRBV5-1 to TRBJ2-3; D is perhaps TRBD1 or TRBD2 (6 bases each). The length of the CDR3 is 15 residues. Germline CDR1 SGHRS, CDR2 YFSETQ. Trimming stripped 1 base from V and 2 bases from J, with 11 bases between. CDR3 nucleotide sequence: TGCGCCAGCAGCTTGTGGGGGGCGACCACAGATACGCAGTATTTT. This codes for CASSLWGATTDTQYF. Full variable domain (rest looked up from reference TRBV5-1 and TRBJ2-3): KAGVTQTPRYLIKTRGQQVTLSCSPISGHRSVSWYQQTPGQGLQFLFEYFSETQRNKGNFPGRFSGRQFSNSRSEMNVSTLELGDSALYLCASSLWGATTDTQYFGPGTRLTVL.

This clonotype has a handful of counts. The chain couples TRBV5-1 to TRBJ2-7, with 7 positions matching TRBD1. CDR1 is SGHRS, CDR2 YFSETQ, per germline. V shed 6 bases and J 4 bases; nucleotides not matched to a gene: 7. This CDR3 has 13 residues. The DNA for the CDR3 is TGCGCCAGCACCCCTACAGGGGCTTACGAGCAGTACTTC. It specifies CASTPTGAYEQYF.

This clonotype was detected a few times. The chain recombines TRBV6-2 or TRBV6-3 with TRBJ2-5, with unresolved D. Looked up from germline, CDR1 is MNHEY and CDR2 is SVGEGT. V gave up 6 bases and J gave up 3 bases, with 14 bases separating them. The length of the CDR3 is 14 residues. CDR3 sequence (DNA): TGTGCCAGCAGCCACCCCGGTCCAAAAGAGACCCAGTACTTC. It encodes CASSHPGPKETQYF.

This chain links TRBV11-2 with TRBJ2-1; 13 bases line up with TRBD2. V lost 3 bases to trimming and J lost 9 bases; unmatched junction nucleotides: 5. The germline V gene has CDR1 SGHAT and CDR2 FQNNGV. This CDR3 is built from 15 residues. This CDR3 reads CASSFTSGGAPEQFF. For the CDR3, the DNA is TGTGCCAGCAGCTTTACTAGCGGGGGGGCACCTGAGCAGTTCTTC.

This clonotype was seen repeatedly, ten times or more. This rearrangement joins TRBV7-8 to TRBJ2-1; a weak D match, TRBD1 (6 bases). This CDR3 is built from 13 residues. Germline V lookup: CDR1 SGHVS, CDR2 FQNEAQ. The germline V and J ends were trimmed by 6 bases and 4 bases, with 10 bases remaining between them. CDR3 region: CASSGGPYNEQFF. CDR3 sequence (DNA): TGTGCCAGCAGTGGGGGCCCTTACAATGAGCAGTTCTTC.

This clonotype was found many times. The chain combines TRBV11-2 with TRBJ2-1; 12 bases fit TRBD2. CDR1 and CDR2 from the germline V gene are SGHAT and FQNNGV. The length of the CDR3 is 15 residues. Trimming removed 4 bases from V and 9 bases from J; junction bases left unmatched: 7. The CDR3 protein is CASSSSGGAASEQFF. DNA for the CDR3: TGTGCCAGCAGCTCTAGCGGGGGGGCGGCAAGTGAGCAGTTCTTC.

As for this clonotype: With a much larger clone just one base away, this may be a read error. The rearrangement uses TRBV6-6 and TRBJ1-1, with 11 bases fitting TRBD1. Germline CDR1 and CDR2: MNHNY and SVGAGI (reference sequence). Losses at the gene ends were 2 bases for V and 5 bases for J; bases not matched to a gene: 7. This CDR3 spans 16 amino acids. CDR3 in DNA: TGTGCCAGCAGTTACACCGCCGGGACAGGGGGGACTGAAGCTTTCTTT. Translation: CASSYTAGTGGTEAFF.

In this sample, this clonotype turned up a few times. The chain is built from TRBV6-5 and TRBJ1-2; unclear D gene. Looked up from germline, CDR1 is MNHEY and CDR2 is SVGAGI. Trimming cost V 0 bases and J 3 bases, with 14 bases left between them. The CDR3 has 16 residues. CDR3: CASSYSLGFQDYGYTF. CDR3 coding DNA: TGTGCCAGCAGTTACTCGCTGGGTTTTCAGGACTATGGCTACACCTTC.

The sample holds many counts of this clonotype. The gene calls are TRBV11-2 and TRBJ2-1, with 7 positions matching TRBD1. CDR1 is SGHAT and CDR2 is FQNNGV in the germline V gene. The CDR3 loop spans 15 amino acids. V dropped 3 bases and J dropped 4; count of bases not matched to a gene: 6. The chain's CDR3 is CASSFGQGVYNEQFF. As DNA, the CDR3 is TGTGCCAGCAGCTTCGGGCAGGGGGTATACAATGAGCAGTTCTTC.

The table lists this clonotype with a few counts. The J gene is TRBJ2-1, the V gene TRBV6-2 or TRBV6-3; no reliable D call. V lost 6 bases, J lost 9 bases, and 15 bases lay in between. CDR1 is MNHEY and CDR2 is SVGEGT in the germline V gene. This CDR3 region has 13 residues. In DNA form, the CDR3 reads TGTGCCAGCAGGGCTCCATCCCTGGGTGAGCAGTTCTTC. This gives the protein CASRAPSLGEQFF.

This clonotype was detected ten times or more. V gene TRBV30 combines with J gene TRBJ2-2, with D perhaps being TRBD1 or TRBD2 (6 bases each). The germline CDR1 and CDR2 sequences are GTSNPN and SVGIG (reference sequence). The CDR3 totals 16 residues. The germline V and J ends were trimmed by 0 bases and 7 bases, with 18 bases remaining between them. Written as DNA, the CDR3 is TGTGCCTGGAGTGTACTGGGGTGGGGGGCGATCGGGGAGCTGTTTTTT. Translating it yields CAWSVLGWGAIGELFF.

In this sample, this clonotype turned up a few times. CDR3 protein: CASSYTAAGGSETQYF. DNA of the CDR3: TGTGCCAGCAGTTACACGGCCGCAGGGGGGTCGGAGACCCAGTACTTC. The chain uses TRBV6-2 or TRBV6-3 and TRBJ2-5, with D tentatively TRBD1 (7 bases). V lost 2 bases and J lost 5, with 18 bases in between. CDR1 is MNHEY and CDR2 is SVGEGT in the germline V gene. There are 16 residues in the CDR3.

The CDR3 DNA follows: TGCGCCAGCAGCCAAGATAGAGAGCAGAGTACCAATCAGCCCCAGCATTTT. The encoded protein is CASSQDREQSTNQPQHF. The chain recombines TRBV4-1 with TRBJ1-5; D ambiguous. V was clipped by 0 bases and J by 3 bases, with 15 bases between them. The germline V gene has CDR1 MGHRA and CDR2 YSYEKL. This CDR3 contains 17 residues.

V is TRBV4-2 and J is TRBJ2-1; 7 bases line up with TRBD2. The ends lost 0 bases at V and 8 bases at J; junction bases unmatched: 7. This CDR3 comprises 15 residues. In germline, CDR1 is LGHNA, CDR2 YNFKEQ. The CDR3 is CASSQERRGIDEQFF. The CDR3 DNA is TGTGCCAGCAGCCAAGAGAGGCGGGGGATAGATGAGCAGTTCTTC.

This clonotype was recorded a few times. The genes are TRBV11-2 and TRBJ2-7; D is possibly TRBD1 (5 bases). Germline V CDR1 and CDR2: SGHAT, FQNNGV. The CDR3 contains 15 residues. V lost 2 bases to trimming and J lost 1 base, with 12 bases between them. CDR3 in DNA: TGTGCCAGCAGCTTAAATCCAGGGCAATCCTACGAGCAGTACTTC. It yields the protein CASSLNPGQSYEQYF.

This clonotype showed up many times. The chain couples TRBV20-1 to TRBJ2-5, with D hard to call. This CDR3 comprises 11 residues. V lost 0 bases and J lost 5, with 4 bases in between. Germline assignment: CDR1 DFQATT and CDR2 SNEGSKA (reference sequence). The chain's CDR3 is CSARDLETQYF. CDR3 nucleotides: TGCAGTGCTAGAGACTTGGAGACCCAGTACTTC.

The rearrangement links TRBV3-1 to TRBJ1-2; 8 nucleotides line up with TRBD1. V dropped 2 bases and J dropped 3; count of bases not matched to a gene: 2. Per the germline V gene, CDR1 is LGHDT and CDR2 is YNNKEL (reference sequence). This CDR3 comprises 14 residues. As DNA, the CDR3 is TGTGCCAGCAGCCAAACAGGGGGGGACTATGGCTACACCTTC. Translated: CASSQTGGDYGYTF.

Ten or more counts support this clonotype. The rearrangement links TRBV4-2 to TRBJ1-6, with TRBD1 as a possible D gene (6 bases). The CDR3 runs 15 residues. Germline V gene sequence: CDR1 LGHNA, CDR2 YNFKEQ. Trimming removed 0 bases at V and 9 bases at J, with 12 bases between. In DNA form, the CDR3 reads TGTGCCAGCAGCCAAGATGTCGCAGGGGTTTCACCCCTCCACTTT. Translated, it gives CASSQDVAGVSPLHF.

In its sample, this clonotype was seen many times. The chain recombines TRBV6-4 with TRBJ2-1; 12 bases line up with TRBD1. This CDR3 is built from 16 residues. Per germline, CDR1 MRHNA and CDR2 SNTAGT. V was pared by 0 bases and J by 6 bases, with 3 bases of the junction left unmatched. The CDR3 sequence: CASSDSPGQGANEQFF. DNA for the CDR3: TGTGCCAGCAGTGACTCACCGGGACAGGGGGCCAATGAGCAGTTCTTC.

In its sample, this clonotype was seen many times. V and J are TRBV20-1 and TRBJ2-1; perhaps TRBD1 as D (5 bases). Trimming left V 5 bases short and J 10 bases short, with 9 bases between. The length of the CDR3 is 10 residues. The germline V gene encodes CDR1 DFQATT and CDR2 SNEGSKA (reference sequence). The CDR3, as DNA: TGCAGTGCTCAGGGCTCCGAGCAGTTCTTC. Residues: CSAQGSEQFF.

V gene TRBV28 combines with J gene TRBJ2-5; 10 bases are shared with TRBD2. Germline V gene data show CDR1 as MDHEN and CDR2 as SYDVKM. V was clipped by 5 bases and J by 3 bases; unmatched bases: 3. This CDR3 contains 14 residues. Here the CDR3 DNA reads TGTGCCAGCAGTCCCCTAGCGGGGGAAGAGACCCAGTACTTC. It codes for CASSPLAGEETQYF.

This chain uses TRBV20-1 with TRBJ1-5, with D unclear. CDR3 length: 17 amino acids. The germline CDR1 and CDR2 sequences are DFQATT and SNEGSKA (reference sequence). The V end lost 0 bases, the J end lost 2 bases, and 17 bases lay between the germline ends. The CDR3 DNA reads TGCAGTGCTAGAGATACTATGGTTGGTTCGGGCAATCAGCCCCAGCATTTT. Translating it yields CSARDTMVGSGNQPQHF.

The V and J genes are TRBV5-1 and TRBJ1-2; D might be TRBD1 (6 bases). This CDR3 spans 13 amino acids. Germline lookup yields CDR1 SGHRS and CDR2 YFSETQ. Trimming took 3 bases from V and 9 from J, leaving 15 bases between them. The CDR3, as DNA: TGCGCCAGCAGCTCTCAGGGGCGTAGTAGCTACACCTTC. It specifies CASSSQGRSSYTF.

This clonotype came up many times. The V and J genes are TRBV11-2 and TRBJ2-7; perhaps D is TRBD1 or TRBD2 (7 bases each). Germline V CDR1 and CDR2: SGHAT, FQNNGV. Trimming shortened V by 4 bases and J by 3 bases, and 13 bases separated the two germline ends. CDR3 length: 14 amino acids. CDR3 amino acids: CASSSRGGHYEQYF. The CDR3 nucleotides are TGTGCCAGCAGCTCCAGGGGGGGCCACTACGAGCAGTACTTC. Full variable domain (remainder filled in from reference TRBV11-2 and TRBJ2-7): EAGVAQSPRYKIIEKRQSVAFWCNPISGHATLYWYQQILGQGPKLLIQFQNNGVVDDSQLPKDRFSAERLKGVDSTLKIQPAKLEDSAVYLCASSSRGGHYEQYFGPGTRLTVT.

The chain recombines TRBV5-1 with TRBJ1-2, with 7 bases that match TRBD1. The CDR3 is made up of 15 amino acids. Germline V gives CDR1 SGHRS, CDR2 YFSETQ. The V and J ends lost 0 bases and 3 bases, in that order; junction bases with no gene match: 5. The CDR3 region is CASSLAWGTDYGYTF. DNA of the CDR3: TGCGCCAGCAGCTTGGCATGGGGGACAGACTATGGCTACACCTTC. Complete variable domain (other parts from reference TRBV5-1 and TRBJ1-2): KAGVTQTPRYLIKTRGQQVTLSCSPISGHRSVSWYQQTPGQGLQFLFEYFSETQRNKGNFPGRFSGRQFSNSRSEMNVSTLELGDSALYLCASSLAWGTDYGYTFGSGTRLTVV.